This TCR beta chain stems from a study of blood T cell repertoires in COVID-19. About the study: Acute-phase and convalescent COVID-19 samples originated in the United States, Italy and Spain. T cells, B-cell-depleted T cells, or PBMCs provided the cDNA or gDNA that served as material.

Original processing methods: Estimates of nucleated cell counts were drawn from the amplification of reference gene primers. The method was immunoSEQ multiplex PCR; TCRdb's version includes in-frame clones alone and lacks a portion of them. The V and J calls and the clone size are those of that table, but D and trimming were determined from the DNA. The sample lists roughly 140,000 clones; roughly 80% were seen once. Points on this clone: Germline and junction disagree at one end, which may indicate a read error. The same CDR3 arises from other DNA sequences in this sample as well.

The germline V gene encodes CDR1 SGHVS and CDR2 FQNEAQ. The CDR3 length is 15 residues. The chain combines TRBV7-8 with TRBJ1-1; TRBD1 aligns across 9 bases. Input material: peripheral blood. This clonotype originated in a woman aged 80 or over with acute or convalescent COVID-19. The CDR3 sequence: CASSGVDRGNTEAFF. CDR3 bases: TGTGCCAGCAGCGGAGTCGACAGGGGGAACACTGAGGCTTTCTTT.